Below, one TCR beta chain is given with its context. In the study's own analysis: Reference gene primer amplification gave nucleated cell count estimates. TCRdb's table, derived via immunoSEQ multiplex PCR, lists solely in-frame clones and lacks some. V and J calls and clone size follow that table, whereas D and trimming were derived from the DNA. This sample has tens of thousands of clones, with roughly four fifths found just once. This specimen belongs to a study of blood T cell repertoires in COVID-19. Study details: Donors in the United States, Italy and Spain gave samples during acute or convalescent COVID-19. In each case, the material was cDNA or gDNA derived from T cells, B-cell-depleted T cells, or PBMCs.

The length of the CDR3 is 16 residues. V lost 3 bases and J lost 3; bases outside the gene matches: 8. Germline assignment: CDR1 SGHTA and CDR2 FQGNSA. The chain couples TRBV7-2 to TRBJ2-3; the match to TRBD2 covers 8 bases. The sequence was obtained from a man in his fifties or sixties with acute or convalescent COVID-19. The sample comprised peripheral blood. Written as DNA, the CDR3 is TGTGCCAGCAGCTTGGGCCTTGGCGGGAGGACAGATACGCAGTATTTT. Translated: CASSLGLGGRTDTQYF.